The text below deals with one TCR beta chain. This specimen belongs to a study of blood T cell repertoires in COVID-19. Study in general: Specimens from acute and convalescent COVID-19 originated in the United States, Italy and Spain. T cells, B-cell-depleted T cells, or PBMCs provided the cDNA or gDNA that served as material.

Authors' analysis steps: Nucleated cell number was recorded as an estimate derived from reference gene primer amplification. Measured with immunoSEQ multiplex PCR; TCRdb has only the in-frame clones, and not every one. The V and J calls and clone size are taken from that table; D and trimming were inferred from the DNA. The table has over 140,000 clones, 76% seen once. This CDR3 comprises 17 residues. V shed 4 bases and J shed 0 bases, with 19 bases lying between them. The V gene's germline CDR1 is LGHDT and CDR2 YNNKEL (reference sequence). This chain connects TRBV3-1 (or the pseudogene TRBV3-2) to TRBJ2-7, with D possibly TRBD2 on 7 matching bases. The TCR sequence derives from a woman aged 80 or over with active or convalescent COVID-19. Sequencing was done on a sample of peripheral blood. The CDR3 coding sequence is TGTGCCAGCAGCCCGGGGTTTGGCGGGGGCCTCTCCTACGAGCAGTACTTC. Translation gives CASSPGFGGGLSYEQYF.